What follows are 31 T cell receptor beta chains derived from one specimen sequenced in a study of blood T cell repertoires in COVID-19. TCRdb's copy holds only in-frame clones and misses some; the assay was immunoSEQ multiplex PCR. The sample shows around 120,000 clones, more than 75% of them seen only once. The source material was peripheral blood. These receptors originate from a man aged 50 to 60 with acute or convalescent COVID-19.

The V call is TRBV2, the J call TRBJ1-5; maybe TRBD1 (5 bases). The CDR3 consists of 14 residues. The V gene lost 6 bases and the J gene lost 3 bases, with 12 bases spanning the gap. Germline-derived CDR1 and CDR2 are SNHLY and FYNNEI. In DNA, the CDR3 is TGTGCCAGCAGGGGGCCCTTGATCAATCAGCCCCAGCATTTT. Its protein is CASRGPLINQPQHF.

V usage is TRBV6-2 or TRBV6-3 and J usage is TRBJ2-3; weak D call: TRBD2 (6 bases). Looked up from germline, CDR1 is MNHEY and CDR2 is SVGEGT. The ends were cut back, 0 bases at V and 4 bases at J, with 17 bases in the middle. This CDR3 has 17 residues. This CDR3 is CASSYSTFDGSADTQYF. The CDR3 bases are TGTGCCAGCAGTTACTCCACTTTTGACGGGAGTGCAGATACGCAGTATTTT.

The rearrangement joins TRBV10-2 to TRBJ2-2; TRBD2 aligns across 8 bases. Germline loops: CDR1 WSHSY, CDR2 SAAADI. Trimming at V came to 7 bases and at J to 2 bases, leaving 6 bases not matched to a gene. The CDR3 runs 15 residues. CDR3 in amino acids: CASIKAGANTGELFF. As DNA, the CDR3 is TGCGCCAGCATTAAAGCGGGAGCCAACACCGGGGAGCTGTTTTTT.

CDR3 DNA: TGTGCCAGCAGGGGCGGACAGGGCTATGGCTACACCTTC. Amino acids: CASRGGQGYGYTF. V is TRBV6-5 and J is TRBJ1-2, with 8 bases matching TRBD1. Per the germline V gene, CDR1 is MNHEY and CDR2 is SVGAGI. The CDR3 runs 13 residues. V was clipped by 6 bases and J by 4 bases; unmatched bases: 4.

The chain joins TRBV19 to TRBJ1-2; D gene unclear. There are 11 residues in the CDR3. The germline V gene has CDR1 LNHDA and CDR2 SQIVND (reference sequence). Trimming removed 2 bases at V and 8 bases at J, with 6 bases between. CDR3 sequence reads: CASSILSGYTF. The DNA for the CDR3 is TGTGCCAGTAGTATACTAAGCGGCTACACCTTC.

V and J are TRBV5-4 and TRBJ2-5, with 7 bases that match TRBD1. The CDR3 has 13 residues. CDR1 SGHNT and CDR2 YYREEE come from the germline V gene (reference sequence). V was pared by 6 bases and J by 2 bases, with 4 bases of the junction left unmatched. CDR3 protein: CASKPTGQETQYF. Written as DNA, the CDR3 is TGTGCCAGCAAACCGACAGGGCAAGAGACCCAGTACTTC.

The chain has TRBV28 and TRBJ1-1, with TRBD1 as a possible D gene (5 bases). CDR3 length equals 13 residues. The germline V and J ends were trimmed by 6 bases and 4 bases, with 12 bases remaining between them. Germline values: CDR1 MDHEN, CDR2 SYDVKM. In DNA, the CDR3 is TGTGCCAGCAGCCTCCGGGACTTCACTGAAGCTTTCTTT. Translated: CASSLRDFTEAFF.

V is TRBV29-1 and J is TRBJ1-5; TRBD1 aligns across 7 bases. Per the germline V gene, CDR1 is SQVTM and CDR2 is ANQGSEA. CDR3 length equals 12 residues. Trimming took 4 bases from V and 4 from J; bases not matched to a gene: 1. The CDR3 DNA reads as TGCAGCGTTGCGGGACAGAATCAGCCCCAGCATTTT. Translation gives CSVAGQNQPQHF.

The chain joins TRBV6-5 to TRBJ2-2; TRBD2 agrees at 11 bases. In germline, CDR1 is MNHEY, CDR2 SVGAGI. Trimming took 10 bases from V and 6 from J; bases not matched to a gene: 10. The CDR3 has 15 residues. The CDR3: CATKRTSGSPGELFF. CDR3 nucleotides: TGTGCCACCAAGAGAACTAGCGGGAGTCCCGGGGAGCTGTTTTTT.

Here the CDR3 reads CASRSGRTFYEQYF. The DNA of the CDR3 is TGTGCCAGCAGAAGCGGGAGAACCTTCTACGAGCAGTACTTC. V and J are TRBV6-5 and TRBJ2-7; TRBD2 agrees at 8 bases. The trim removed 6 bases at V and 3 bases at J, leaving 7 bases unmatched. Germline CDR1 reads MNHEY; CDR2 reads SVGAGI. CDR3 length equals 14 residues.

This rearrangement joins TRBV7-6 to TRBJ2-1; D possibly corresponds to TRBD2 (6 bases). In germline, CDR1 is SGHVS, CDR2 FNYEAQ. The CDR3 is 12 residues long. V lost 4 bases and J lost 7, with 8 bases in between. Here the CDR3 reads CASSWSGNEQFF. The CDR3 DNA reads TGTGCCAGCAGCTGGAGCGGGAATGAGCAGTTCTTC.

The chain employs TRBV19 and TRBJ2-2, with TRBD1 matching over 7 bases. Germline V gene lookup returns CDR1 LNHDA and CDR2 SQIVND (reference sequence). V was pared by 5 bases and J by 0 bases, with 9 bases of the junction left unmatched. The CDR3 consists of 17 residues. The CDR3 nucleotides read TGTGCCAGTAGTTCAGAACGGACAGGTGCGAACACCGGGGAGCTGTTTTTT. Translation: CASSSERTGANTGELFF.

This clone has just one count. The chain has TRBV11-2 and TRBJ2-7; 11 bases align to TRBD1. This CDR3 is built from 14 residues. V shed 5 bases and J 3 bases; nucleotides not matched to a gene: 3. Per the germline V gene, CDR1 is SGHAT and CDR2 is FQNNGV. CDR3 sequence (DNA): TGTGCCAGCAGCGAGGGACAGGGGGACTACGAGCAGTACTTC. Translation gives CASSEGQGDYEQYF.

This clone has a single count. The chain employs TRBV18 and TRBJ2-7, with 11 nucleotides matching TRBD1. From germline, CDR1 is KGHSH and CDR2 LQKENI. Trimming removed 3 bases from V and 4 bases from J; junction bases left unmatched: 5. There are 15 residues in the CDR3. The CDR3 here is CASSPGQGAPYEQYF. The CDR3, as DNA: TGTGCCAGCTCACCCGGACAGGGGGCGCCGTACGAGCAGTACTTC.

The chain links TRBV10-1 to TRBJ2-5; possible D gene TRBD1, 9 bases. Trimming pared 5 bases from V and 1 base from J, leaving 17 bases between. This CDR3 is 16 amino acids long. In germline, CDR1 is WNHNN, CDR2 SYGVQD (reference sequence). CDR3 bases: TGCGCCAGCAGTCCGGGACAGGGACTAGGCCAAGAGACCCAGTACTTC. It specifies CASSPGQGLGQETQYF.

The CDR3 protein is CATSATGAQYF. The CDR3 nucleotides read TGTGCCACCAGTGCGACAGGGGCCCAGTACTTC. This chain links TRBV24-1 with TRBJ2-5, with 8 bases aligning to TRBD1. CDR3 length: 11 residues. Germline loops: CDR1 KGHDR, CDR2 SFDVKD. Trimming removed 5 bases from V and 9 bases from J; junction bases left unmatched: 1.

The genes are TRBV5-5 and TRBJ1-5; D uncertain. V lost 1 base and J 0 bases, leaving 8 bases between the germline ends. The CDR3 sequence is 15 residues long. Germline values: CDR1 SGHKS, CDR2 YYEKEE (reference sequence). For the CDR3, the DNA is TGTGCCAGCAGCTTGTCGGTTTATAGCAATCAGCCCCAGCATTTT. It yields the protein CASSLSVYSNQPQHF. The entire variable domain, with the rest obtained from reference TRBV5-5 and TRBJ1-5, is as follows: DAGVTQSPTHLIKTRGQQVTLRCSPISGHKSVSWYQQVLGQGPQFIFQYYEKEERGRGNFPDRFSARQFPNYSSELNVNALLLGDSALYLCASSLSVYSNQPQHFGDGTRLSIL.

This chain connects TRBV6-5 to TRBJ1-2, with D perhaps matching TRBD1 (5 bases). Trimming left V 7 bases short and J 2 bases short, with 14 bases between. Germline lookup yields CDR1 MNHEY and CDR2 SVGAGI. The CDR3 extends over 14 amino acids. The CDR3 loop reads CASTGHYSNYGYTF. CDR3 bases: TGTGCCAGCACCGGACATTACTCGAACTATGGCTACACCTTC.

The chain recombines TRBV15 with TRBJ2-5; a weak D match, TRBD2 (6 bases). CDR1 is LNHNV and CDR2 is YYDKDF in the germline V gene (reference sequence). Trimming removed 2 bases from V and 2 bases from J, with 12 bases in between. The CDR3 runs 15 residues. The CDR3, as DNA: TGTGCCACCAGCAGATCTGGGGGACTGCAAGAGACCCAGTACTTC. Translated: CATSRSGGLQETQYF. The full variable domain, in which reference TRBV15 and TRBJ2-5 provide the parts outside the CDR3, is DAMVIQNPRYQVTQFGKPVTLSCSQTLNHNVMYWYQQKSSQAPKLLFHYYDKDFNNEADTPDNFQSRRPNTSFCFLDIRSPGLGDTAMYLCATSRSGGLQETQYFGPGTRLLVL.

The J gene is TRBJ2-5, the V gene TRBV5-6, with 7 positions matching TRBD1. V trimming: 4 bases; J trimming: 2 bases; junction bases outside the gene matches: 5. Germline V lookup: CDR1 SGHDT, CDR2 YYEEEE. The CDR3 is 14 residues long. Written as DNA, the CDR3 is TGTGCCAGCAGCAAAGGGACAGCTCAAGAGACCCAGTACTTC. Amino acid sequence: CASSKGTAQETQYF.

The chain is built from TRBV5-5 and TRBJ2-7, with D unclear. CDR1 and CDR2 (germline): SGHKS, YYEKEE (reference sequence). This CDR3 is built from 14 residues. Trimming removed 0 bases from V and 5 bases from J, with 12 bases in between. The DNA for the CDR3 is TGTGCCAGCAGCTTGGAACCGGGTCTCAACGAGCAGTACTTC. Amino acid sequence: CASSLEPGLNEQYF.

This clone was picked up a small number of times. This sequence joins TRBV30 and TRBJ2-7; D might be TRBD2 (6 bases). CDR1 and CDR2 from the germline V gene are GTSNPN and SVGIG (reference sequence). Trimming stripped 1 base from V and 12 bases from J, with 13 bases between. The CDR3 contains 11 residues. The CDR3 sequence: CAWSARDSRYF. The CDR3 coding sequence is TGTGCCTGGAGTGCTCGGGACTCCCGGTACTTC.

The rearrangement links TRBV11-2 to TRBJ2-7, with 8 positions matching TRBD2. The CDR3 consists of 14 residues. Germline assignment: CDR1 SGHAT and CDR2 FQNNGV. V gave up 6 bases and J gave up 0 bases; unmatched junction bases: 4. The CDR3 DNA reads TGTGCCAGCAGGAGCGGGAGTAGCTCCTACGAGCAGTACTTC. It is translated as CASRSGSSSYEQYF.

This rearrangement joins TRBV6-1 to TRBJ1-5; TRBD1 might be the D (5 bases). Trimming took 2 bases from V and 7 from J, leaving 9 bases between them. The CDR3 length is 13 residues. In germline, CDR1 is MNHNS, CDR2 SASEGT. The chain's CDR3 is CASSEIGVQPQHF. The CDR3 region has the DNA TGTGCCAGCAGTGAAATAGGGGTACAGCCCCAGCATTTT.

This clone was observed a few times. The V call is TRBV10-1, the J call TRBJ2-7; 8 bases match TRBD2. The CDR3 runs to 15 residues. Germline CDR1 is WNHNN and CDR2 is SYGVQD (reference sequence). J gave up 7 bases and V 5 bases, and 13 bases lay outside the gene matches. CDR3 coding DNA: TGCGCCAGCAGTCCCCCGGGACTAGGGGGACGAGAGCAGTACTTC. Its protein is CASSPPGLGGREQYF.

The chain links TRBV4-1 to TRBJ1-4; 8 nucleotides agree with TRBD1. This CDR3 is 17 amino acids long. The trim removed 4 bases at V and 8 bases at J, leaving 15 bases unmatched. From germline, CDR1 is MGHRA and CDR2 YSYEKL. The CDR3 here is CASSLGQGAGLREKLFF. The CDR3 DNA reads TGCGCCAGCAGCCTTGGACAGGGCGCCGGTTTAAGGGAAAAACTGTTTTTT.

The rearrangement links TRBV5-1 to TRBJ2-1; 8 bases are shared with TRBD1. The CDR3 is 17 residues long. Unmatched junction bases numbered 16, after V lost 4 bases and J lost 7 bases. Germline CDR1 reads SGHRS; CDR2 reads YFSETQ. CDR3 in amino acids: CASSLLPGQVTPNEQFF. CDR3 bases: TGCGCCAGCAGCCTGCTGCCGGGACAGGTGACCCCGAATGAGCAGTTCTTC.

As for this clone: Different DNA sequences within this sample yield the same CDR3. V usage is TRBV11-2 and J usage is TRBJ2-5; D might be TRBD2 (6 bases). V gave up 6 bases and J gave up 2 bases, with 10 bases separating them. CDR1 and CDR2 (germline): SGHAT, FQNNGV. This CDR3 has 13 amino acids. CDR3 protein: CASRTRSQETQYF. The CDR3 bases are TGTGCCAGCAGGACTAGGTCACAAGAGACCCAGTACTTC.

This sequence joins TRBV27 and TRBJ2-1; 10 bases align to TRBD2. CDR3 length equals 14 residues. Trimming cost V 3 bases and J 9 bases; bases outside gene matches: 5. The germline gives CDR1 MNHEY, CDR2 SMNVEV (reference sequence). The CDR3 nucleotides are TGTGCCAGCAGTTTCGGCCTAGCGGGAGCTGAGCAGTTCTTC. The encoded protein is CASSFGLAGAEQFF.

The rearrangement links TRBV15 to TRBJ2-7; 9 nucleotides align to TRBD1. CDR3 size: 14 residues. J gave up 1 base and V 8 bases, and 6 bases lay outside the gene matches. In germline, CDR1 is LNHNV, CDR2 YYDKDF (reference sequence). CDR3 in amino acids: CATPVGTGSYEQYF. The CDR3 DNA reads TGTGCCACCCCAGTGGGGACAGGGTCCTACGAGCAGTACTTC.

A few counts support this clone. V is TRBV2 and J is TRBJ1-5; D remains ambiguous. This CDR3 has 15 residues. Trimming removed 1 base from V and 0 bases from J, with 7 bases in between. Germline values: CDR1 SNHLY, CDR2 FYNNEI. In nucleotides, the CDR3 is TGTGCCAGCAGTGAAGGTCCCTATAGCAATCAGCCCCAGCATTTT. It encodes CASSEGPYSNQPQHF.